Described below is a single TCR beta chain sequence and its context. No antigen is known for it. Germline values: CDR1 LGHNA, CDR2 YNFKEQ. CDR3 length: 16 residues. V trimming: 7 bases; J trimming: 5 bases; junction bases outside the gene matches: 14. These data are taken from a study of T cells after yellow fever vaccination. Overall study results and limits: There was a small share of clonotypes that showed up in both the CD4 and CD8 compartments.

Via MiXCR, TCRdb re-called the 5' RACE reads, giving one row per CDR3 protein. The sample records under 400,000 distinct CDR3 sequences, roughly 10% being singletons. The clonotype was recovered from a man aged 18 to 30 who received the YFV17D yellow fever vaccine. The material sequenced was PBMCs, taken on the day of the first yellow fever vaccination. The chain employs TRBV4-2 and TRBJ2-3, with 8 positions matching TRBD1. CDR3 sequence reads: CASTPQVDRAGDTQYF. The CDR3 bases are TGTGCCAGCACCCCGCAGGTGGACAGGGCCGGAGATACGCAGTATTTT.